This TCR beta chain was sequenced in a study of T cells after yellow fever vaccination (dated by TCRdb to the late 2010s). About the study as a whole: The SMART-Seq v4 Ultra Low Input RNA kit was used to prepare libraries from fractions with low cell numbers. To follow T-cell clones before and after primary and booster YFV17D yellow fever vaccination, bulk TCR alpha and beta repertoires were sequenced over time. Two healthy male donors, one aged 18 to 29 and one aged 30 to 40 years, were included in the cohort. Blood samples were taken at several timepoints before and after primary and secondary immunization, and bulk PBMC replicates and cell subsets were isolated. What the authors observed across the whole study: Because the study included only a couple of donors, the extent to which the findings can be generalized is limited. The secondary T-cell response was found to be weaker but faster than the primary response, with a peak reached on day 5 rather than on day 15. A small share of clonotypes was detected in both CD4 and CD8 compartments, with the overlap likely arising from convergent recombination. Computational filtering was needed because FACS-sorted repertoires could contain abundant contaminating clonotypes from the bulk population. Most clones expanded after primary vaccination were re-detected after the booster (almost 98% of CD4 and around 86% of CD8), suggesting broad memory maintenance.

This clonotype was seen at least ten times. Its antigen remains undetermined. Within one base of it there is no much larger clone, and no base qualities were kept. Instrument on record: Illumina NovaSeq 6000. TCR cDNA was made using 5'RACE template switching, a step that added a universal primer site and unique molecular identifiers. Priming of cDNA synthesis was performed from both the TCR alpha and TCR beta constant segments. Library amplification used two PCR steps, and the second PCR step added sample barcodes and sequencing adapters. Libraries were sequenced on Illumina HiSeq 2500 (2x100 bp) or NovaSeq (2x150 bp). In the authors' own workflow: MIGEC was used to demultiplex reads and collapse the reads into UMI consensus sequences, and MiXCR was used for V(D)J alignment. Clonotypes responding to the vaccine were identified with edgeR on replicate PBMC samples, with the criteria of FDR below 0.01 and a log2 fold change above 5 up to day 15. Each bulk clonotype was labeled CD4 or CD8 based on which sequenced repertoire, CD4 or CD8, contained the clonotype at higher abundance. Through fastp at Q25 and MiXCR, TCRdb rebuilt clones from the public reads, retaining in-frame beta chains. Each CDR3 protein appears once, grouped with its most common genes and DNA. The V and J calls here are based on TCRdb, not the publication. Present in this sample are a few hundred thousand distinct CDR3 sequences, 5.2% of which were seen just once. The top ten hold under 3.5% of the sample.

The CDR3 spans 13 residues, from the cysteine through the phenylalanine. The entry retains the CDR3 DNA only, 39 bases that are in frame from base 1. The label giving this sample's treatment or condition can be read as: live attenuated yellow fever vaccine strain. A standard Ficoll-Paque protocol was used to isolate PBMCs from peripheral blood. Dynabeads CD4 and CD8 positive selection kits were used to isolate CD4 and CD8 T-cell fractions. TriZol was used to extract RNA from bulk PBMCs, CD4 and CD8 fractions, and dextramer-positive and dextramer-negative fractions. The sequence joins TRBV21-1 to TRBJ2-7. TRBV21-1 is labeled a pseudogene. The source of this sequence is a man younger than 35 who received the YFV17D yellow fever vaccine. The sequenced sample was CD4+ T cells sorted from PBMCs, obtained on the day of the yellow fever booster vaccination. The CDR3 protein sequence reads: CASSKVNSYEQYF. DNA sequence: TGTGCCAGCAGCAAAGTCAACTCCTACGAGCAGTACTTC.